A selection of T cell receptor beta chains follows, all from one sample in a study of cytomegalovirus exposure and HLA in healthy donors. The data were produced by immunoSEQ multiplex PCR, yet TCRdb's version contains in-frame clones alone and is incomplete. In the table there are more than 80,000 clones, 55% to 65% of which are singletons. Sequencing was performed on PBMCs. Every receptor here comes from a woman between 35 and 50 years old in good health and CMV-seropositive. The CDR3 runs from the conserved cysteine through the conserved F or W. D genes are given only for firm matches. Size values are once, few and many counts, or a class for expanded clones, and some rows have none.

TGTGCCAGTAATCTCGGAGCGTACTATGGAGATACGCAGTATTTT	CASNLGAYYGDTQYF	TRBJ2-3	NA	TRBV19	15	NA
TGCGCCAGTGGCTTGGGGCACGACACTGAAGCTTTCTTT	CASGLGHDTEAFF	TRBJ1-1	NA	TRBV5-1	13	NA
TGTGCCAGCAGTTTGCGTCCTTACAATGAGCAGTTCTTC	CASSLRPYNEQFF	TRBJ2-1	NA	TRBV27	13	NA
TGTGCCAGCAGCCTTCTAGGGGAGAACACTGAAGCTTTCTTT	CASSLLGENTEAFF	TRBJ1-1	NA	TRBV9	14	NA
TGTGCCAGCAGTTATTTCGGTGTCTGGGGCTACACCTTC	CASSYFGVWGYTF	TRBJ1-2	NA	TRBV6-5	13	NA
TGTGCCAGTAGTCCCCCGGCCAGGGCATATGGCTACACCTTC	CASSPPARAYGYTF	TRBJ1-2	NA	TRBV19	14	NA
TGTGCCAGCAGCCCCGGACAGCTTAACACTGAAGCTTTCTTT	CASSPGQLNTEAFF	TRBJ1-1	NA	TRBV7-6	14	NA
TGTGCCAGCAGCGTGACAGGGATCACTGAAGCTTTCTTT	CASSVTGITEAFF	TRBJ1-1	NA	TRBV7-6	13	TRBD1
TGTGCCAGCAGTCAAACAGGAGACGGTGGGCCCCAGCATTTT	CASSQTGDGGPQHF	TRBJ1-5	NA	TRBV6-6	14	NA
TGTGCCAGCAGTGGTAACAGGGCGAACACTGAAGCTTTCTTT	CASSGNRANTEAFF	TRBJ1-1	few	TRBV28	14	NA
TGTGCCAGCTCACCAGCTATGGAGATGAACACTGAAGCTTTCTTT	CASSPAMEMNTEAFF	TRBJ1-1	NA	TRBV18	15	NA
TGTGCCAGCAGCCCATCTCCAGGGAACACTGAAGCTTTCTTT	CASSPSPGNTEAFF	TRBJ1-1	few	TRBV6-4	14	NA
TGTGCCAGCAGTACGAGGCTAGGGGGGGTTCGTGAGACCCAGTACTTC	CASSTRLGGVRETQYF	TRBJ2-5	NA	TRBV27	16	NA
TGTGCCAGCAGCTTTCAGGGGACAGGGGTCTCCTACGAGCAGTACTTC	CASSFQGTGVSYEQYF	TRBJ2-7	few	TRBV7-9	16	TRBD1
TGTGCCAGCAGTTATGACCCAGGGGGCAGCTACGAGCAGTACTTC	CASSYDPGGSYEQYF	TRBJ2-7	few	TRBV6-5	15	TRBD1
TGTGCCAGCAGCTTGGGACAGGAGTTCACTGGGGCCAACGTCCTGACTTTC	CASSLGQEFTGANVLTF	TRBJ2-6	few	TRBV7-9	17	TRBD1
TGTGCCAGTTCAAAAGGGTGGGACAGGGACTACGAGCAGTACTTC	CASSKGWDRDYEQYF	TRBJ2-7	NA	TRBV19	15	TRBD1
TGCGCCAGCAGCTTGCTTGGGGGCCCCGCCACTGAAGCTTTCTTT	CASSLLGGPATEAFF	TRBJ1-1	few	TRBV5-1	15	NA
TGTGCCAGCAAAACGGGAAACTATGGCTACACCTTC	CASKTGNYGYTF	TRBJ1-2	few	TRBV6-5	12	NA
TGTGCCAGCAGCTTAGTATACACCGGGACAGGGTCCTCCACCGAGCAGTACTTC	CASSLVYTGTGSSTEQYF	TRBJ2-7	once	TRBV7-2	18	TRBD1
TGCGCCAGCAGCCTTAGCGGGAGGGGTGGGAACGAGCAGTACTTC	CASSLSGRGGNEQYF	TRBJ2-7	few	TRBV4-3	15	TRBD2
TGTGCCAGTAGTGAGTACAGAGGGGGGCCCCAGCATTTT	CASSEYRGGPQHF	TRBJ1-5	NA	TRBV19	13	NA
TGTGCCGGGGCAAAGACAGGGGACGCCGGGGAGCTGTTTTTT	CAGAKTGDAGELFF	TRBJ2-2	few	TRBV9	14	TRBD1
TGTGCCAGCAGCTTAGTAGGACAGGACACAGATACGCAGTATTTT	CASSLVGQDTDTQYF	TRBJ2-3	NA	TRBV7-2	15	TRBD1
TGTGCCAGTAGTCCAAAACATAGCAATCAGCCCCAGCATTTT	CASSPKHSNQPQHF	TRBJ1-5	NA	TRBV19	14	NA
TGTGCCAGCCTCGGGGATAGCAATCAGCCCCAGCATTTT	CASLGDSNQPQHF	TRBJ1-5	NA	TRBV2	13	NA
TGTGCCAGTAGTATAATTGAGGCAGGGGGCACTGAAGCTTTCTTT	CASSIIEAGGTEAFF	TRBJ1-1	NA	TRBV19	15	TRBD1
TGTGCCAGCAGTTTACGAGGGGGCGCGGGAGGCTACACCTTC	CASSLRGGAGGYTF	TRBJ1-2	NA	TRBV28	14	TRBD1
TGTGCCAGCAGCAAAAGACAGGTACTTGAAGCTTTCTTT	CASSKRQVLEAFF	TRBJ1-1	few	TRBV11-2	13	NA
TGTGCCAGTAATTTGGGTGCCGGGACAGGGGGACCAAATCAGCCCCAGCATTTT	CASNLGAGTGGPNQPQHF	TRBJ1-5	NA	TRBV19	18	TRBD1
TGTGCCTGGGCCCCGTTAGGGGGAAAACTGTTTTTT	CAWAPLGGKLFF	TRBJ1-4	NA	TRBV30	12	NA
TGTGCCAGCAGCTTAGCAGCGGGAGGGCGCAATGAGCAGTTCTTC	CASSLAAGGRNEQFF	TRBJ2-1	few	TRBV7-9	15	TRBD2